A selection of T cell receptor beta chains follows, all from one sample in a study of cytomegalovirus exposure and HLA in healthy donors. The assay was immunoSEQ multiplex PCR, and TCRdb's table has in-frame clones only and misses some. The sample shows under 200,000 clones, approximately 80% of them seen only once. What was sequenced was PBMCs. These receptors all stem from a woman in her thirties or forties in good health and CMV-seropositive. CDR3s include the opening cysteine and the closing phenylalanine or tryptophan. D genes are given only for firm matches. Size values are once, few and many counts, or a class for expanded clones, and some rows have none.

clone_size,j_call,v_call,d_call,cdr3_nt,cdr3_aa
.,TRBJ1-3,TRBV18,.,TGTGCCAGCTCACCTAAAATTACAGGGCTCTCTGGAAACACCATATATTTT,CASSPKITGLSGNTIYF
.,TRBJ1-2,TRBV5-1,.,TGCGCCAGCAGCGATTCAGGGTCTGGCTATGGCTACACCTTC,CASSDSGSGYGYTF
.,TRBJ2-2,TRBV2,TRBD2,TGTGCCAGCAGAATCGGGACTAGCGGGGAGCTGTTTTTT,CASRIGTSGELFF
.,TRBJ1-5,TRBV2,TRBD1,TGTGCCAGCGCAGGGGGTCTTAATCAGCCCCAGCATTTT,CASAGGLNQPQHF
.,TRBJ2-7,TRBV7-9,.,TGTTCCAGCACGCACGGCTCCTACGAGCAGTACTTC,CSSTHGSYEQYF
.,TRBJ1-5,TRBV2,TRBD1,TGTGCCAGCAGGGAACAGGGGGGAAGTCAGCCCCAGCATTTT,CASREQGGSQPQHF
.,TRBJ2-5,TRBV11-3,TRBD2,TGTGCCAGCAGTCGAACTAGCGGACAAGAGACCCAGTACTTC,CASSRTSGQETQYF
.,TRBJ2-2,TRBV7-9,.,TGTGCCAGCAGCTTATCGGGCGGCGGGGCCGGGGAGCTGTTTTTT,CASSLSGGGAGELFF
.,TRBJ2-7,TRBV7-9,TRBD1,TGTGCCAGCAGAGAGACCGGGACAGGGACCTACGAGCAGTACTTC,CASRETGTGTYEQYF
few,TRBJ2-5,TRBV9,TRBD2,TGTGCCAGCAGCGTAGGAGCGGGGGGGGGAGAGACCCAGTACTTC,CASSVGAGGGETQYF
.,TRBJ2-3,TRBV19,TRBD1,TGTGCCAGTTCTCCCCACAGGGGAAGGACAGATACGCAGTATTTT,CASSPHRGRTDTQYF
.,TRBJ2-2,TRBV9,TRBD2,TGTGCCAGCAGCGTCACTAGCGGGGGAACCGGGGAGCTGTTTTTT,CASSVTSGGTGELFF
.,TRBJ1-2,TRBV19,TRBD1,TGTGCCAGTACCGTAGCCGGACAGGGAGGCTATGGCTACACCTTC,CASTVAGQGGYGYTF
.,TRBJ2-7,TRBV7-2,.,TGTGCCAGCAGCTTAGCTGTATCCTACGAGCAGTACTTC,CASSLAVSYEQYF
.,TRBJ2-6,TRBV11-2,TRBD1,TGTGCCAGCAGCGACAGGGCTGGGGCCAACGTCCTGACTTTC,CASSDRAGANVLTF
few,TRBJ1-4,TRBV16,.,TGTGCCAGCAGTACCCAGGGTGGTGAAAAACTGTTTTTT,CASSTQGGEKLFF
.,TRBJ2-1,TRBV19,TRBD1,TGTGCCAGTAGCCCGGACAGGGTTTACAATGAGCAGTTCTTC,CASSPDRVYNEQFF
.,TRBJ2-7,TRBV28,.,TGTGCCAGCACCTCCCGACTAAGAGGGTCCTACGAGCAGTACTTC,CASTSRLRGSYEQYF
.,TRBJ1-2,TRBV12-5,.,TGTGCTAGTGGTTTGGTACTGCGAAAGGACTCCAACTATGGCTACACCTTC,CASGLVLRKDSNYGYTF
.,TRBJ1-2,TRBV28,.,TGTGCCAGCAGCCCAGGGACTCCTGGCTACACCTTC,CASSPGTPGYTF
.,TRBJ1-2,TRBV6-5,TRBD1,TGTGCCAGCAGGGAACAGGGGGACTATGGCTACACCTTC,CASREQGDYGYTF
.,TRBJ2-1,TRBV6-5,.,TGTGCCAGCAGTTACGGAGGGATCAATGAGCAGTTCTTC,CASSYGGINEQFF
.,TRBJ2-1,TRBV2,.,TGTGCCAGCAGTGAGGACAGCACCGGGAACAATGAGCAGTTCTTC,CASSEDSTGNNEQFF
once,TRBJ2-1,TRBV19,TRBD1,TGTGCCAGTAGTAACAGGGGGGCCAGAAACAATGAGCAGTTCTTC,CASSNRGARNNEQFF
.,TRBJ2-5,TRBV6-5,.,TGTGCCAGCAGCCGGGATCAGGGGTCAGGAGAGACCCAGTACTTC,CASSRDQGSGETQYF
.,TRBJ2-5,TRBV29-1,.,TGCAGCGTTGATGTAGGAGTTCAAGAGACCCAGTACTTC,CSVDVGVQETQYF
.,TRBJ1-6,TRBV4-3,TRBD1,TGCGCCAGCAGCCAGGGGACAGGGGAGAATTCACCCCTCCACTTT,CASSQGTGENSPLHF
few,TRBJ2-7,TRBV7-2,TRBD2,TGTGCCAGCAGCTTAGGGGCTAGCGGGGTGAACGAGCAGTACTTC,CASSLGASGVNEQYF
.,TRBJ1-1,TRBV6-5,.,TGTGCCAGCAGTTCAGACAGTATCACTGAAGCTTTCTTT,CASSSDSITEAFF
.,TRBJ2-7,TRBV27,TRBD2,TGTGCCAGCAGTTTATCGCTAGCGGGGAGGGGCGAGCAGTACTTC,CASSLSLAGRGEQYF
few,TRBJ1-6,TRBV28,.,TGTGCCAGCAGAGTTTCCGCAGGGTGGAGTTCACCCCTCCACTTT,CASRVSAGWSSPLHF
.,TRBJ2-1,TRBV27,.,TGTGCCAGCAGTCGAAGCGGCTACAATGAGCAGTTCTTC,CASSRSGYNEQFF
.,TRBJ2-3,TRBV19,TRBD2,TGTGCCAGTAGTATCCGTAGCGGGAGGACCACAGATACGCAGTATTTT,CASSIRSGRTTDTQYF
.,TRBJ1-1,TRBV18,.,TGTGCCAGCTCACCAACGGAGGGAGAAGCTTTCTTT,CASSPTEGEAFF
.,TRBJ1-6,TRBV7-2,TRBD1,TGTGCCAGCAGCTTGGACAGGGGGAATTCACCCCTCCACTTT,CASSLDRGNSPLHF
.,TRBJ1-2,TRBV7-8,TRBD1,TGTGCCAGCAGCCGGACAGGGGGAGGCTACACCTTC,CASSRTGGGYTF
once,TRBJ2-2,TRBV5-1,.,TGCGCCAGCGCCGCCAGACTCGACACCGGGGAGCTGTTTTTT,CASAARLDTGELFF
.,TRBJ1-5,TRBV7-2,.,TGTGCCAGCAGCACTTTAGCGGGAAATCAGCCCCAGCATTTT,CASSTLAGNQPQHF